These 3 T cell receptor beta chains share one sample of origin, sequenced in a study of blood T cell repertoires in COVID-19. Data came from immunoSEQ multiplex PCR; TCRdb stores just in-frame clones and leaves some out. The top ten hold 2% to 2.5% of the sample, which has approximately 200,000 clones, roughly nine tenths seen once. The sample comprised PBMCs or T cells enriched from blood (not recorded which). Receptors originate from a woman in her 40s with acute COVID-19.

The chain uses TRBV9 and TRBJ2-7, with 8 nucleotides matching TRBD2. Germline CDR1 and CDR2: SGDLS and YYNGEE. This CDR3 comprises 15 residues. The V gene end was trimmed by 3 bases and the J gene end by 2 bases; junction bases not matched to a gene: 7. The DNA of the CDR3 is TGTGCCAGCAGCGCAGGAACTAGCGGTCCCTACGAGCAGTACTTC. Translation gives CASSAGTSGPYEQYF.

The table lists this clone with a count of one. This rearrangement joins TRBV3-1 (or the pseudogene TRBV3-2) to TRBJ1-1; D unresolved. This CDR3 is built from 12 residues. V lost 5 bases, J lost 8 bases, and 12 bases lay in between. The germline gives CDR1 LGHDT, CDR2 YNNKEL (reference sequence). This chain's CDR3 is CASSSRVTEAFF. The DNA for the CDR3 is TGTGCCAGCAGCTCCCGAGTGACAGAAGCTTTCTTT.

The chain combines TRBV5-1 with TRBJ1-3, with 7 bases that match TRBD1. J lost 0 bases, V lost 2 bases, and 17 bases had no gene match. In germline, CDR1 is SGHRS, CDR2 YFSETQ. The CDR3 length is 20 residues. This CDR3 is CASSLLGTANPPISGNTIYF. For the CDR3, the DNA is TGCGCCAGCAGCTTACTAGGGACAGCCAATCCGCCAATCTCTGGAAACACCATATATTTT.